Sequencing of this T cell receptor beta chain was carried out in a study of cytomegalovirus exposure and HLA in healthy donors. Across the whole study: There were several hundred genotyped donors. Of these, roughly 86% fell in the genetic ancestry cluster associated with self-reported Caucasian donors.

Primers: 60 Vbeta forward and 13 Jbeta reverse. Repertoires were generated with immunoSEQ multiplex PCR, while TCRdb's copy carries only in-frame clones and drops some. The sample carries about 130,000 clones, about a sixth recorded once. V was shortened by 5 bases and J by 1 base, with 9 bases between the two germline ends. The CDR3 extends over 14 amino acids. Germline V gives CDR1 MDHEN, CDR2 SYDVKM. Study findings and constraints: CMV antigen specificity was confirmed in vitro for a few CMV-associated chains. Later analysis demonstrated an association between a missense DCLRE1C variant and TCR beta V- and J-gene trimming. Indistinguishable V segments, including TRBV6-2 and TRBV6-3, were excluded.

This clone was counted only a few times. Its specificity is unknown. This receptor was obtained from a female donor in good health and CMV-seropositive. The J gene is TRBJ1-3, the V gene TRBV28; D not certain. The sample consisted of PBMCs. As DNA, the CDR3 is TGTGCCAGCAGTATCCACAGATCTGGAAACACCATATATTTT. This sequence encodes CASSIHRSGNTIYF.